This T cell receptor beta chain was identified in a study of identical twins. This clonotype has only a few counts. What it recognizes is unknown. MiXCR, applied by TCRdb to the 5' RACE reads, yields one record per CDR3 protein. The sample has roughly 200,000 distinct CDR3 sequences; 7.5% are singletons. V gave up 0 bases and J gave up 10 bases, with 15 bases separating them. Germline CDR1 is GTSNPN and CDR2 is SVGIG (reference sequence). CDR3 length: 13 residues. Study-wide results and limits: Recombination models fit unrelated individuals' TCR alpha sharing but underestimated twins'.

The data also belong to a second study, concerning yellow fever vaccine responses in identical twins.

Sequencing input: memory (CD45RO+) T cells sorted from blood. V is TRBV30 and J is TRBJ1-1; D unclear. This receptor was identified in a woman aged 18-29 years in good health. As DNA, the CDR3 is TGTGCCTGGAGTGTCGCTTCGGGGAATGCAGCTTTCTTT. Protein product: CAWSVASGNAAFF.